What follows are 17 T cell receptor beta chains derived from one specimen sequenced in a study of identical twins. TCRdb called the 5' RACE reads again in MiXCR, with one record for every CDR3 protein. In the table there are 420,000 or so distinct CDR3 sequences, about a fifth of which are singletons. The sequenced sample was naive T cells sorted from blood. These receptors were taken from a man aged 45-65 years in good health.

This CDR3 reads CSANSASYEQYF. CDR3 DNA sequence: TGCAGTGCTAATAGCGCGTCCTACGAGCAGTACTTC. V usage is TRBV20-1 and J usage is TRBJ2-7; perhaps TRBD2 as D (5 bases). The CDR3 has 12 residues. Germline V gene lookup returns CDR1 DFQATT and CDR2 SNEGSKA (reference sequence). The ends were cut back, 4 bases at V and 1 base at J, with 8 bases in the middle.

This clonotype was picked up a small number of times. The V call is TRBV5-1, the J call TRBJ2-3; 8 bases fit TRBD1. The length of the CDR3 is 15 residues. Germline lookup yields CDR1 SGHRS and CDR2 YFSETQ. The junction had 7 bases not matched to a gene; V was cut back by 3 bases and J by 4 bases. The CDR3 loop is CASSSGGQGPDTQYF. DNA of the CDR3: TGCGCCAGCAGCTCCGGCGGACAGGGCCCAGATACGCAGTATTTT. Variable domain in full (rest from reference TRBV5-1 and TRBJ2-3): KAGVTQTPRYLIKTRGQQVTLSCSPISGHRSVSWYQQTPGQGLQFLFEYFSETQRNKGNFPGRFSGRQFSNSRSEMNVSTLELGDSALYLCASSSGGQGPDTQYFGPGTRLTVL.

The genes are TRBV12-3 or TRBV12-4 and TRBJ2-3; weak D call: TRBD2 (5 bases). This CDR3 region has 16 residues. Trimming pared 1 base from V and 7 bases from J, leaving 18 bases between. Written as DNA, the CDR3 is TGTGCCAGCAGTTTAGGTCCCCTGCTCGAGGGCAATACGCAGTATTTT. Its protein product is CASSLGPLLEGNTQYF.

CDR3 bases: TGTGCCAGCAGTGGCGGCCTATTCCACGTATATTTT. Amino acids: CASSGGLFHVYF. The chain couples TRBV12-3 or TRBV12-4 to TRBJ2-3, with no clear D. This CDR3 comprises 12 residues. V was cut by 5 bases and J by 15 bases, with 18 bases left in between.

This clonotype turned up a few times. The V gene is TRBV20-1, the J gene TRBJ2-7, with D possibly being TRBD1 (6 bases). The V gene lost 4 bases and the J gene lost 7 bases, with 23 bases spanning the gap. The CDR3 is 15 amino acids. Per the germline V gene, CDR1 is DFQATT and CDR2 is SNEGSKA (reference sequence). The CDR3 DNA reads TGCAGTGCTATAGGCGCCCAGGGGACGACACGGGAGCAGTACTTC. This sequence encodes CSAIGAQGTTREQYF.

The table lists this clonotype with many counts. The chain carries TRBV5-5 and TRBJ1-4; 7 bases are a match to TRBD1. Germline V gene lookup returns CDR1 SGHKS and CDR2 YYEKEE (reference sequence). This CDR3 comprises 14 residues. V lost 3 bases, J lost 4 bases, and 3 bases stayed unmatched. DNA of the CDR3: TGTGCCAGCAGCTGGGGACAGCTTAATGAAAAACTGTTTTTT. The encoded protein is CASSWGQLNEKLFF. The full variable domain, with the rest looked up from reference TRBV5-5 and TRBJ1-4, is DAGVTQSPTHLIKTRGQQVTLRCSPISGHKSVSWYQQVLGQGPQFIFQYYEKEERGRGNFPDRFSARQFPNYSSELNVNALLLGDSALYLCASSWGQLNEKLFFGSGTQLSVL.

The gene calls are TRBV2 and TRBJ1-3; D gene unclear. This CDR3 spans 15 amino acids. Germline CDR1 and CDR2: SNHLY and FYNNEI. The V end lost 8 bases, the J end lost 4 bases, and 18 bases lay between the germline ends. Written as DNA, the CDR3 is TGTGCCAGCGGCTTAACAAGAGTCATAGGAAACACCATATATTTT. Its protein is CASGLTRVIGNTIYF.

This chain links TRBV29-1 with TRBJ2-7, with 9 bases identical to TRBD2. J lost 7 bases, V lost 7 bases, and 17 bases had no gene match. The CDR3 extends over 15 amino acids. CDR1 and CDR2 (germline): SQVTM, ANQGSEA. The CDR3 DNA sequence: TGCAGCGCTCACGATAGCGGGAGAGGGAGTGAAGAGCAGTACTTC. This sequence encodes CSAHDSGRGSEEQYF.

The gene calls are TRBV5-4 and TRBJ2-1, with TRBD2 matching over 10 bases. The V gene's germline CDR1 is SGHNT and CDR2 YYREEE (reference sequence). CDR3 length equals 16 residues. Trimming removed 0 bases from V and 4 bases from J; junction bases left unmatched: 4. CDR3 nucleotides: TGTGCCAGCAGCTTGGACCCTAGCGGGGGATACAATGAGCAGTTCTTC. Its protein product is CASSLDPSGGYNEQFF.

This clonotype was found a few times. This chain links TRBV12-3 or TRBV12-4 with TRBJ2-5, with 11 bases identical to TRBD2. V lost 5 bases, J lost 0 bases, and 5 bases stayed unmatched. CDR3 length: 16 amino acids. CDR3 sequence: CASSLMGLADQETQYF. As DNA, the CDR3 is TGTGCCAGCAGTCTGATGGGACTAGCGGACCAAGAGACCCAGTACTTC.

This clonotype showed up just a few times. The CDR3 reads CASSPNPRFRVAYNEQFF. CDR3 coding DNA: TGTGCCAGCAGTCCTAACCCCCGGTTTAGGGTCGCCTACAATGAGCAGTTCTTC. This chain connects TRBV12-3 or TRBV12-4 to TRBJ2-1; D is uncertain. V lost 5 bases, J lost 2 bases, and 22 bases lay in between. CDR3 length: 18 amino acids.

This clonotype appeared a few times. The chain is built from TRBV6-1 and TRBJ2-7; TRBD2 agrees at 9 bases. Germline V lookup: CDR1 MNHNS, CDR2 SASEGT. V dropped 5 bases and J dropped 2; count of bases not matched to a gene: 10. This CDR3 region has 16 residues. In DNA, the CDR3 is TGTGCCAGCAGTCCGACTCGGACTAGCGCGACCTACGAGCAGTACTTC. Translated: CASSPTRTSATYEQYF.

The V and J genes are TRBV11-1 and TRBJ1-4, with TRBD1 identical over 8 bases. Germline V CDR1 and CDR2: SGHAT, FQDESV (reference sequence). Unmatched junction bases numbered 13, after V lost 3 bases and J lost 7 bases. The CDR3 has 17 amino acids. CDR3 in DNA: TGTGCCAGCAGCTTCCGACAGGGGACTGACAGTGGTGAAAAACTGTTTTTT. Translated, it gives CASSFRQGTDSGEKLFF.

There are many counts of this clonotype. The rearrangement uses TRBV20-1 and TRBJ1-2; D is perhaps TRBD1 (5 bases). Between the trimmed V and J ends, which lost 3 bases and 8 bases, there was a span of 16 bases. Germline-derived CDR1 and CDR2 are DFQATT and SNEGSKA (reference sequence). CDR3 length equals 13 residues. The DNA for the CDR3 is TGCAGTGCTAGTAAGGCCGACAGTAAAGGCTACACCTTC. This translates into CSASKADSKGYTF.

The genes are TRBV5-5 and TRBJ2-6; possibly TRBD2 for D (5 bases). Germline V gives CDR1 SGHKS, CDR2 YYEKEE (reference sequence). The V gene lost 4 bases and the J gene lost 4 bases, with 15 bases spanning the gap. The CDR3 runs 16 residues. The CDR3: CASSPGGYVGANVLTF. Written as DNA, the CDR3 is TGTGCCAGCAGCCCTGGAGGATACGTCGGGGCCAACGTCCTGACTTTC.

This clonotype was counted at least ten times. This rearrangement joins TRBV4-3 to TRBJ2-1, with D possibly being TRBD1 or TRBD2 (5 bases each). Trimming stripped 1 base from V and 0 bases from J, with 10 bases between. Per the germline V gene, CDR1 is LGHNA and CDR2 is YSLEER. This CDR3 is 16 amino acids long. This chain's CDR3 is CASSQAGTSSYNEQFF. The CDR3 coding sequence is TGCGCCAGCAGCCAAGCAGGGACGAGCTCCTACAATGAGCAGTTCTTC.

Here the CDR3 reads CASSSEDGGNEQFF. The CDR3 nucleotides read TGTGCCAGCTCCTCGGAAGACGGGGGCAATGAGCAGTTCTTC. The chain has TRBV18 and TRBJ2-1; possible D gene TRBD2, 6 bases. Trimming took off 6 bases at V and 6 bases at J, with 15 bases between the two ends. CDR3 length: 14 residues. Germline V gene lookup returns CDR1 KGHSH and CDR2 LQKENI.